The rows below give T cell receptor beta chains drawn from one sample of a study of T cell changes during pregnancy in multiple sclerosis. Data came from immunoSEQ multiplex PCR; TCRdb stores just in-frame clones and leaves some out. Here the sample spans about 130,000 clones, roughly 95% being singletons. The sequences come from peripheral blood, collected after pregnancy. The receptors derive from a female donor with multiple sclerosis, enrolled in a pregnancy study. CDR3s include the opening cysteine and the closing phenylalanine or tryptophan. Each record gives: V gene, clone size, D gene, J gene, CDR3 protein, CDR3 DNA. The D gene is left open where the match is weak. Some rows mark clone size as missing; the rest say once, few, many or name a class of expanded clone.

>TRBV9|-|-|TRBJ2-1
CASSPRDSYNEQFF
TGTGCCAGCAGCCCCCGGGACTCTTACAATGAGCAGTTCTTC
>TRBV7-2|-|-|TRBJ1-3
CASSWRQGLSGNTIYF
TGTGCCAGCAGCTGGCGTCAGGGTTTATCTGGAAACACCATATATTTT
>TRBV29-1|-|-|TRBJ1-1
CSVNGGGRSTEAFF
TGCAGCGTCAACGGGGGGGGCAGGAGCACTGAAGCTTTCTTT
>TRBV28|-|-|TRBJ2-6
CASTDQGTGANVLTF
TGTGCCAGCACCGATCAGGGTACTGGGGCCAACGTCCTGACTTTC
>TRBV4-1|-|-|TRBJ1-5
CASSLSPRNRNVYNQPQHF
TGCGCCAGCAGCCTATCCCCCAGGAACAGGAACGTATACAATCAGCCCCAGCATTTT
>TRBV5-1|-|TRBD2|TRBJ2-1
CASSQVAGGRNEQFF
TGCGCCAGCAGCCAAGTAGCGGGAGGAAGAAATGAGCAGTTCTTC
>TRBV15|-|-|TRBJ2-5
CATSPVTIQETQYF
TGTGCCACCAGCCCAGTCACGATTCAAGAGACCCAGTACTTC
>TRBV2|-|TRBD1|TRBJ1-1
CASSLGDRGRFASEAFF
TGTGCCAGCAGTTTGGGTGACAGGGGGCGTTTCGCCTCTGAAGCTTTCTTT
>TRBV29-1|-|TRBD1|TRBJ1-3
CSVVPSGTGNSGNTIYF
TGCAGCGTTGTACCTTCCGGGACAGGGAACTCTGGAAACACCATATATTTT
>TRBV25-1|-|-|TRBJ2-1
CASSEFLSSYNEQFF
TGTGCCAGCAGTGAATTCCTGAGCTCCTACAATGAGCAGTTCTTC
>TRBV9|-|TRBD2|TRBJ2-1
CASSVGLAGGEQFF
TGTGCCAGCAGCGTCGGACTAGCGGGGGGCGAGCAGTTCTTC
>TRBV7-9|-|TRBD2|TRBJ2-7
CASSLAREGGRTSYEQYF
TGTGCCAGCAGCTTAGCGAGGGAAGGCGGGAGGACCTCCTACGAGCAGTACTTC
>TRBV13|-|TRBD2|TRBJ2-7
CASSSGITYEQYF
TGTGCCAGCAGCAGCGGGATTACCTACGAGCAGTACTTC
>TRBV14|-|TRBD1|TRBJ2-2
CASSQDPTERDRGSGELFF
TGTGCCAGCAGCCAAGATCCTACAGAACGGGACAGGGGGTCCGGGGAGCTGTTTTTT
>TRBV11-3|once|TRBD1|TRBJ2-1
CASSLRFGQDYNEQFF
TGTGCCAGCAGCTTACGTTTCGGACAGGACTACAATGAGCAGTTCTTC
>TRBV28|-|TRBD2|TRBJ2-7
CASSNLGDYSYEQYF
TGTGCCAGCAGCAACCTCGGGGACTACTCCTACGAGCAGTACTTC
>TRBV5-1|once|-|TRBJ2-3
CASSLGRATDTQYF
TGCGCCAGCAGCTTGGGCAGGGCCACAGATACGCAGTATTTT
>TRBV5-1|-|TRBD2|TRBJ2-7
CASSYETGLRSYEQYF
TGCGCCAGCAGCTATGAAACGGGACTACGATCCTACGAGCAGTACTTC
>TRBV4-2|-|-|TRBJ2-7
CASSQDPSQAYEQYF
TGTGCCAGCAGCCAAGATCCATCCCAGGCCTACGAGCAGTACTTC
>TRBV2|-|-|TRBJ1-2
CASSWEVANYGYTF
TGTGCCAGCAGCTGGGAGGTAGCTAACTATGGCTACACCTTC
>TRBV4-1|-|-|TRBJ2-7
CASSQDQPSGQTGEQYF
TGCGCCAGCAGCCAAGATCAGCCCTCCGGACAGACGGGAGAGCAGTACTTC
>TRBV7-9|-|TRBD1|TRBJ2-7
CASSRDSAREQYF
TGTGCCAGCAGTCGGGACAGTGCCCGCGAGCAGTACTTC
>TRBV19|-|TRBD2|TRBJ2-1
CASGREGSRGEQFF
TGTGCCAGCGGGCGGGAGGGCTCTCGAGGTGAGCAGTTCTTC
>TRBV28|-|-|TRBJ2-7
CASSLYVGAYYYEQYF
TGTGCCAGCAGTTTATACGTGGGAGCGTATTACTACGAGCAGTACTTC
>TRBV4-3|-|TRBD1|TRBJ1-5
CASSHHSHVLQGPYQPQHF
TGCGCCAGCAGCCACCACTCACACGTTCTACAGGGGCCATATCAGCCCCAGCATTTT
>TRBV5-5|-|TRBD2|TRBJ2-1
CASSIGTSLNEQFF
TGTGCCAGCAGCATCGGGACTAGCTTGAATGAGCAGTTCTTC
>TRBV28|-|TRBD2|TRBJ2-7
CASRTSGRGEQYF
TGTGCCAGCAGGACTAGCGGGAGAGGGGAGCAGTACTTC
>TRBV29-1|-|-|TRBJ1-1
CSVAGLNTEAFF
TGCAGCGTCGCCGGTCTGAACACTGAAGCTTTCTTT
>TRBV5-1|-|TRBD1|TRBJ1-1
CASSPSTGWSTEAFF
TGCGCCAGCAGCCCATCGACAGGGTGGAGCACTGAAGCTTTCTTT
>TRBV19|-|-|TRBJ2-5
CASSTSGYSHPQETQYF
TGTGCCAGTAGTACCTCAGGTTATTCCCATCCCCAAGAGACCCAGTACTTC
>TRBV19|-|-|TRBJ1-1
CASSIVGNRPRAEAFF
TGTGCCAGTAGTATCGTGGGGAACAGGCCTCGCGCTGAAGCTTTCTTT
>TRBV6-6|-|-|TRBJ2-7
CASSYSQPSSYEQYF
TGTGCCAGCAGTTACTCACAGCCAAGCTCCTACGAGCAGTACTTC
>TRBV7-6|-|-|TRBJ2-2
CASSLGHTTGELFF
TGTGCCAGCAGCTTAGGACACACCACCGGGGAGCTGTTTTTT
>TRBV28|-|-|TRBJ1-1
CASSFKVRVGTEAFF
TGTGCCAGCAGTTTTAAGGTGCGGGTAGGCACTGAAGCTTTCTTT
>TRBV28|-|TRBD2|TRBJ2-1
CASSLTTSGRVTAYNEQFF
TGTGCCAGCAGTCTAACGACTAGCGGGAGGGTTACCGCCTACAATGAGCAGTTCTTC
>TRBV6-5|-|-|TRBJ2-5
CASGASRNTQYF
TGTGCCAGTGGGGCAAGTAGGAACACCCAGTACTTC
>TRBV5-6|-|-|TRBJ2-7
CASSLDRVGYEQYF
TGTGCCAGCAGCTTGGACAGGGTAGGCTACGAGCAGTACTTC